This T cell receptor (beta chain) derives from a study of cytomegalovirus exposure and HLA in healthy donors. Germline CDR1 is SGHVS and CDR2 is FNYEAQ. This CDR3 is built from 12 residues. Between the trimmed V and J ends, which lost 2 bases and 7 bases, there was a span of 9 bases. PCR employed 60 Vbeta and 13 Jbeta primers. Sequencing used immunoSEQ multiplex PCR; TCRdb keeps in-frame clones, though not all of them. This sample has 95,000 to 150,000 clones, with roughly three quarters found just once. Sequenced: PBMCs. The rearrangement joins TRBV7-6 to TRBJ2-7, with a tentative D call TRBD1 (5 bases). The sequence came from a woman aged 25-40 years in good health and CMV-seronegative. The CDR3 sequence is CASSLLQGEQYF. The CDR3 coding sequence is TGTGCCAGCAGCTTATTGCAGGGAGAGCAGTACTTC.